This T cell receptor beta chain derives from a study of beta chain features in type 1 diabetes. Study at large: The study examined around 100 million sorted cells across all samples.

The isolated RNA, all of it, was reverse transcribed, so expressed TCRB transcripts were what got sequenced. The method was immunoSEQ multiplex PCR; TCRdb's version includes in-frame clones alone and lacks a portion of them. The sample lists 300,000 or so clones; 7.5% to 9% were seen once. Remarks on this clone: Antigen: not known.

Study outcomes and limitations: A possible short-template PCR bias applies equally to patients and controls. There were fewer insertions and more deletions at the VDJ junctions of type 1 diabetes patients. cDNA-based sequencing might over-represent cells highly expressing TCR.

Germline CDR1 MNHEY, CDR2 SVGAGI. The CDR3 has 15 amino acids. V was pared by 7 bases and J by 10 bases, with 22 bases between. The sample taken for sequencing was central memory CD4+ T cells from blood. The receptor was derived from a woman aged 18 to 35 in good health. The chain carries TRBV6-5 and TRBJ1-4, with D possibly TRBD1 on 6 matching bases. CDR3 in DNA: TGTGCCAGCACCTCACCGGCGGGGGGCGAGGGAAAACTGTTTTTT. Protein product: CASTSPAGGEGKLFF.